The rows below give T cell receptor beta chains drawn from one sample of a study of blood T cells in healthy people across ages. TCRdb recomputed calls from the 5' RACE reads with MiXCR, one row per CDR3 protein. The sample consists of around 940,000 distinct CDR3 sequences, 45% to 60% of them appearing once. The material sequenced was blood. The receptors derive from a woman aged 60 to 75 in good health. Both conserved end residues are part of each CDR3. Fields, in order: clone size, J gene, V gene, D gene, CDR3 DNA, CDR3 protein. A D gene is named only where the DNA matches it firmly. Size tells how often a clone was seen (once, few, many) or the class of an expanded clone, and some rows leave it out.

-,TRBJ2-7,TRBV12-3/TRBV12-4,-,TGTGCCAGCAGTGAAGCGGTTTCCTACGAGCAGTACTTC,CASSEAVSYEQYF
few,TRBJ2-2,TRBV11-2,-,TGTGCCAGCAGCTTAGTGGGCCACACCGGGGAGCTGTTTTTT,CASSLVGHTGELFF
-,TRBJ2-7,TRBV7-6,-,TGTGCCAGCAGCCCCCAGATAAACTCCTACGAGCAGTACTTC,CASSPQINSYEQYF
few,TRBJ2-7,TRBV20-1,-,TGCAGTGCTAGAGGTTTCCAGCGGAACTCCTACGAGCAGTACTTC,CSARGFQRNSYEQYF
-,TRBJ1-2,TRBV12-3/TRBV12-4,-,TGTGCCAGCAAAAGGACAGTGCTTTTGAGCTATGGCTACACCTTC,CASKRTVLLSYGYTF
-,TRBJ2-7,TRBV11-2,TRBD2,TGTGCCAGCAGCTACTCTAGCGGAACCCACAATGAGCAGTACTTC,CASSYSSGTHNEQYF
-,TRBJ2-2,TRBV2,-,TGTGCCAGCAGGGTTTTCGGGGAGCTGTTTTTT,CASRVFGELFF
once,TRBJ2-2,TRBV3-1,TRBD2,TGTGCCTTCAGGGAGGGGCCGAACACCGGGGAGCTGTTTTTT,CAFREGPNTGELFF
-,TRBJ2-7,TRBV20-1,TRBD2,TGCAGTGCTCGTAGAACTAGCGGCTACTCCTACGAGCAGTACTTC,CSARRTSGYSYEQYF
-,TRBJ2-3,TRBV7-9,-,TGTGCCAGCAGCGCGATAGGGGCCCGGGATACGCAGTATTTT,CASSAIGARDTQYF
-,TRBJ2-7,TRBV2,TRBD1,TGTGCCAGCAGGCCGACAGGGGGACTGGCGCAGTACTTC,CASRPTGGLAQYF
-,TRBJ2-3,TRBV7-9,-,TGTGCCAGCAAGCGGGACAGCGGGAGTTGGACAGATACGCAGTATTTT,CASKRDSGSWTDTQYF
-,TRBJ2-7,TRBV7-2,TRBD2,TGTGCCAGCAGCTTAAGGGCTAGCGGGAGTATCTACGAGCAGTACTTC,CASSLRASGSIYEQYF
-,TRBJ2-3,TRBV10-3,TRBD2,TGTGCCACGTGGAGCGGGAGTGTAGGAGATACGCAGTATTTT,CATWSGSVGDTQYF
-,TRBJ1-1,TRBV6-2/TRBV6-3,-,TGTGCCAGCAGTTCTCTTTTTGAAGCTTTCTTT,CASSSLFEAFF
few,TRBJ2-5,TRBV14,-,TGTGCCAGCAGCCAACTAGATCCAGGGGCCCAGTACTTC,CASSQLDPGAQYF
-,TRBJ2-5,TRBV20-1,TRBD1,TGCAGTGCTAGAGGGACAGGGGACCAAGAGACCCAGTACTTC,CSARGTGDQETQYF
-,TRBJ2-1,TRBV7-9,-,TGTGCCAGCAGCCCACGGGGGTCTTGGGGCTACAATGAGCAGTTCTTC,CASSPRGSWGYNEQFF
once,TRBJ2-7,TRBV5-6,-,TGTGCCAGCAGCTTGGTCTCCGAAAACTACGAGCAGTACTTC,CASSLVSENYEQYF
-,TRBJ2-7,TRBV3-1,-,TGTGCCAGTAGCCATCTAAGATCAACCTACGAGCAGTACTTC,CASSHLRSTYEQYF
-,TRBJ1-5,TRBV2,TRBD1,TGTGCCAGCAGTCCTCAGGGGGGCCAGCCCCAGCATTTT,CASSPQGGQPQHF
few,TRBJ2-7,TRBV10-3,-,TGTGCCTCCTCTCTGGACCCACGCTACGAGCAGTACTTC,CASSLDPRYEQYF
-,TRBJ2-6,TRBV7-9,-,TGTGCCAGCAGCTTAGGGGGTACTGGCGGGGCCAACGTCCTGACTTTC,CASSLGGTGGANVLTF
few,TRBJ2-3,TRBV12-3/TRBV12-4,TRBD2,TGTGCCAGCAGTTTGAGGACTAGTAATGCAGATACGCAGTATTTT,CASSLRTSNADTQYF
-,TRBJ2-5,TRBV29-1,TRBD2,TGCAGCGCAAGCGGGAAACAAGAGACCCAGTACTTC,CSASGKQETQYF
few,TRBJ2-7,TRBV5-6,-,TGTGCCAGCAGCCCGGGGCCGATGTCCTCCTACGAGCAGTACTTC,CASSPGPMSSYEQYF
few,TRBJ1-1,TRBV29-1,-,TGCAGCGTTGAGAGAGGTGTAAGAGGGGCTGAAGCTTTCTTT,CSVERGVRGAEAFF
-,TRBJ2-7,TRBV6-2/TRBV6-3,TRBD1,TGTGCCAGCAGTTACTCGTTACAGGGGTACGAGCAGTACTTC,CASSYSLQGYEQYF
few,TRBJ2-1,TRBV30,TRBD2,TGTGCCTGGAGTTATAGCGGGAGAGGTGAGCAGTTCTTC,CAWSYSGRGEQFF
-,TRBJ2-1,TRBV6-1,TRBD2,TGTGCCAGCAGTGCCCAACTAGCGGGAGTAACGCGGGGCAACAATGAGCAGTTCTTC,CASSAQLAGVTRGNNEQFF
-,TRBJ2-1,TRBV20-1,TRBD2,TGCAGTGCTTTTTCCGGGACTAGCGGCTCCTACAATGAGCAGTTCTTC,CSAFSGTSGSYNEQFF
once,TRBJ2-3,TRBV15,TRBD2,TGTGCCACCAGCAGAGATCGCGGCGGGAGGGACACAGATACGCAGTATTTT,CATSRDRGGRDTDTQYF
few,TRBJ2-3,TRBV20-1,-,TGCAGTGCTAGAGTTCTCGGACTACCAGATACGCAGTATTTT,CSARVLGLPDTQYF
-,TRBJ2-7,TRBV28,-,TGTGCCAGCAAACAGGGATCCCACGAGCAGTACTTC,CASKQGSHEQYF
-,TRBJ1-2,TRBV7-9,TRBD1,TGTGCCAGCAGCTTAGCGCAGGACAGGGGCCGGCAAGGCTACACCTTC,CASSLAQDRGRQGYTF
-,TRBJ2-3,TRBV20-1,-,TGCAGTGCTAGTGCTCGGGACCAACCCCTCGCAGATACGCAGTATTTT,CSASARDQPLADTQYF
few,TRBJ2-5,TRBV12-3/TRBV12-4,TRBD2,TGTGCCAGCAGTTCCTGGACTAGCGGAGAGACCCAGTACTTC,CASSSWTSGETQYF
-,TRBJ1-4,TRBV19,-,TGTGCCAGTAGTATGGGGCTGACAACAACTAATGGAAAACTGTTTTTT,CASSMGLTTTNGKLFF
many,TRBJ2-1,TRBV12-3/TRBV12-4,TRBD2,TGTGCCAGCTCACGGACTAGCGGGTTTAGCTCCTACAATGAGCAGTTCTTC,CASSRTSGFSSYNEQFF
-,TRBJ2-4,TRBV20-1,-,TGCAGTGCTCCGACAGGAAAAAACATTCAGTACTTC,CSAPTGKNIQYF
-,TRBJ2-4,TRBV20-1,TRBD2,TGCAGTGCTAGAGTTAGCGGGAGTGGCATTCAGTACTTC,CSARVSGSGIQYF
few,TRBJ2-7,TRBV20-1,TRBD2,TGCAGTGCTGGATGGACTAGCGGCTCCTACGAGCAGTACTTC,CSAGWTSGSYEQYF
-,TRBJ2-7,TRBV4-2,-,TGTGCCAGCAGCCAAGTCGGCGGGCTGGGGGTATACGAGCAGTACTTC,CASSQVGGLGVYEQYF
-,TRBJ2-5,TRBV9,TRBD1,TGTGCCAGCAGCGTAGGGACAGGGGGTCGTTTAGAGACCCAGTACTTC,CASSVGTGGRLETQYF
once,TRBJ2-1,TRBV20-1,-,TGCAGTGCTAGTGGGTTGGTGGGAGTGTTCTATGAGCAGTTCTTC,CSASGLVGVFYEQFF
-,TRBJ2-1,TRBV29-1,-,TGCAGCGTTGATCGCCAAATAAATAATGAGCAGTTCTTC,CSVDRQINNEQFF
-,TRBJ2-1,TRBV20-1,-,TGCAGTGCTAGAGATTGGACTCACAATGAGCAGTTCTTC,CSARDWTHNEQFF
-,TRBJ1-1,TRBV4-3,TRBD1,TGCGCCAGCAGCCAACGCAACCGGGACAGCACTGAAGCTTTCTTT,CASSQRNRDSTEAFF
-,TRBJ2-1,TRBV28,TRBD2,TGTGCCAGCAGTTTTTTCGTAGCGGGAGTGTCAGACAATGAGCAGTTCTTC,CASSFFVAGVSDNEQFF
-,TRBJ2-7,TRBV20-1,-,TGCAGTGCTCTCCGACTAGGCGAGCAGTACTTC,CSALRLGEQYF
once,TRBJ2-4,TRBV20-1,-,TGCAGTGCTAATGACCGGGACCACCCTCTGTACTTC,CSANDRDHPLYF
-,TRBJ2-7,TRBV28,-,TGTGCCAGCAGTGTAAGTTTACAGATATCCTACGAGCAGTACTTC,CASSVSLQISYEQYF
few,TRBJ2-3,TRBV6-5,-,TGTGCCAGCAGGTCACAGCCTAGCACAGATACGCAGTATTTT,CASRSQPSTDTQYF
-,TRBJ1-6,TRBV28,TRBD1,TGTGCCAGCTACACAGGGGGATCACCCCTCCACTTT,CASYTGGSPLHF
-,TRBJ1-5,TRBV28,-,TGTGCCAGCAGCGGACGGGGGGAACAGCCCCAGCATTTT,CASSGRGEQPQHF
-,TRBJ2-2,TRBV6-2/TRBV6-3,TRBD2,TGTGCCAGCCGACTAGCGGGAGCCCCGAACACCGGGGAGCTGTTTTTT,CASRLAGAPNTGELFF
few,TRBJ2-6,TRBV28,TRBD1,TGTGCCGTGACAGGGCCGGCTGGGGCCAACGTCCTGACTTTC,CAVTGPAGANVLTF